This is a list of T cell receptor beta chains from one sample in a study of regulatory T cells in long-lasting Graves disease. TCRdb re-called the multiplex PCR reads through MiXCR, storing one row per CDR3 protein. The sample lists fewer than 550,000 distinct CDR3 sequences, roughly 21% occurring once. Sequencing was performed on peripheral blood mononuclear cells (PBMCs), taken when the disease was refractory, from a patient treated with antithyroid drugs. The receptors stem from a female donor with Graves disease. CDR3s include the opening cysteine and the closing phenylalanine or tryptophan. The D gene is left open where the match is weak. Only part of the rows carry a size: once, few, many, or a class if the clone is expanded.

v_gene	d_gene	abundance	j_gene	CDR3aa
TRBV7-3	TRBD1	NA	TRBJ2-2	CASSSSGTGYPGELFF
TRBV20-1	NA	many	TRBJ1-2	CSAPTPGVNYGYTF
TRBV2	TRBD1	NA	TRBJ2-3	CASRDRGASDTQYF
TRBV19	NA	few	TRBJ2-4	CASSIREDIQAKNIQYF
TRBV7-2	NA	many	TRBJ2-5	CASSPRQSETQYF
TRBV7-9	TRBD1	few	TRBJ2-5	CASTLNMQGVETQYF
TRBV4-2	NA	NA	TRBJ1-2	CASSLHNDRANYGYTF
TRBV12-3/TRBV12-4	NA	many	TRBJ1-1	CASTGGPVNTEAFF
TRBV6-2/TRBV6-3	TRBD2	NA	TRBJ2-5	CASSSTGTSGYQETQYF
TRBV29-1	NA	NA	TRBJ1-4	CSVTGAGGLNEKLFF
TRBV6-2/TRBV6-3	NA	many	TRBJ1-6	CASSYLYSGTSSPLHF
TRBV20-1	TRBD1	few	TRBJ1-5	CSARGLQGVSNQPQHF
TRBV9	NA	few	TRBJ2-2	CASSAGMNTGELFF
TRBV20-1	TRBD1	few	TRBJ1-6	CSAREYGRTGSSPLHF
TRBV15	NA	many	TRBJ2-5	CATSREIWGETQYF
TRBV4-1	TRBD1	NA	TRBJ1-6	CASSHGVQGANSPLHF
TRBV19	TRBD1	NA	TRBJ2-2	CATEDRGRTGELFF
TRBV6-1	NA	few	TRBJ1-2	CASIQGLDMGGYTF
TRBV12-3/TRBV12-4	TRBD1	NA	TRBJ2-2	CASSPTGGTTGELFF
TRBV12-3/TRBV12-4	TRBD1	many	TRBJ1-2	CASSLAPQGAYQNGYTF
TRBV27	TRBD2	NA	TRBJ2-2	CASSLGTAGLNTGELFF
TRBV19	NA	few	TRBJ2-2	CASSIGQPNTGELFF
TRBV28	NA	many	TRBJ2-7	CASSLIPKAYEQYF
TRBV28	NA	few	TRBJ1-6	CASRLGTGPPSPLHF
TRBV19	TRBD2	NA	TRBJ2-4	CASAGTSGTKYF
TRBV12-5	NA	many	TRBJ1-5	CASAIGGNQPQHF
TRBV5-6	TRBD1	many	TRBJ1-6	CASSPDRGNSPLHF
TRBV11-2	NA	NA	TRBJ1-5	CASNHSNRRADWTVNSNQPQHF
TRBV7-2	TRBD1	NA	TRBJ1-2	CASSSGQALGYTF
TRBV29-1	NA	many	TRBJ2-5	CSVAMGQETQYF
TRBV7-2	TRBD1	NA	TRBJ1-2	CASSLDRQGNYGYTF
TRBV10-2	TRBD2	NA	TRBJ2-7	CASSPGLAGGPSPQSSYEQYF
TRBV5-1	NA	NA	TRBJ2-3	CASSLGPSTDTQYF
TRBV20-1	TRBD2	NA	TRBJ2-1	CSARDLASGTNDEQFF
TRBV6-5	NA	NA	TRBJ1-1	CASSSPADNTEAFF
TRBV20-1	TRBD2	few	TRBJ2-7	CSATGLAGVDTYEQYF
TRBV20-1	NA	NA	TRBJ2-7	CSARDRGNEQYF
TRBV19	NA	few	NA	CASREVGRSNEQFF
TRBV27	NA	many	TRBJ1-6	CASSLTRQGGDSPLHF
TRBV9	TRBD1	few	TRBJ2-7	CASSVGQGVSYEQYF
TRBV28	TRBD1	NA	TRBJ2-3	CASSPRDRGLRDTQYF
TRBV6-1	NA	NA	TRBJ2-2	CASSTLLGPGELFF
TRBV5-1	NA	NA	TRBJ2-5	CASSSIGGPETQYF
TRBV2	NA	many	TRBJ2-5	CASSRQGGGEETQYF
TRBV7-2	TRBD1	many	TRBJ1-2	CASSFRPQGRGLYYGYTF
TRBV12-3/TRBV12-4	NA	many	TRBJ1-2	CASSFFGAANYGYTF